There are many counts of the clone carrying this T cell receptor beta chain. CDR1 and CDR2 (germline): SGHTA, FQGNSA. The CDR3 extends over 20 amino acids. Trimming left V 1 base short and J 8 bases short, with 30 bases between. The sample belongs to a study of early T cells in non-severe SARS-CoV-2 infection. MiXCR, applied by TCRdb to the 5' RACE reads, yields one record per CDR3 protein. This sample has under 25,000 distinct CDR3 sequences, with more than 3.5% found just once. The sequencing sample was made of whole blood. The TCR originated in an adult who was a healthcare worker with PCR-confirmed SARS-CoV-2 infection or an uninfected control (not recorded which). The V call is TRBV7-2, the J call TRBJ2-4; no firm D call. The CDR3 here is CASSLGTFRAPRTVYDIQYF. CDR3 bases: TGTGCCAGCAGCTTAGGGACCTTTCGGGCGCCTCGCACGGTTTATGACATTCAGTACTTC.